The rows below give T cell receptor beta chains drawn from one sample of a study of blood T cell repertoires in COVID-19. Using immunoSEQ multiplex PCR, the repertoire was profiled, and TCRdb retains in-frame clones only, with some absent. This sample has a few hundred thousand clones; 84% occur once, and the top ten carry approximately 1.3%. The sequenced sample consisted of peripheral blood. The receptors were sampled from a woman in her forties who had recovered from COVID-19. Both conserved end residues are part of each CDR3. The order of the fields is V gene, CDR3 protein.

V gene: TRBV6-2/TRBV6-3; CDR3 protein: CASSDPGQGITEAFF
V gene: TRBV30; CDR3 protein: CAWTGDRVNTEAFF
V gene: TRBV19; CDR3 protein: CASTAIRQGSEAFF
V gene: TRBV10-1; CDR3 protein: CASSDHRVDTQYF
V gene: TRBV19; CDR3 protein: CASSFGLSYEQYF
V gene: TRBV6-5; CDR3 protein: CASSIPGGKLFF
V gene: TRBV2; CDR3 protein: CASSVGTGAYEQYF
V gene: TRBV7-2; CDR3 protein: CASSHTGTSGDSYEQYF
V gene: TRBV6-2/TRBV6-3; CDR3 protein: CASSSVLEETQYF
V gene: TRBV28; CDR3 protein: CASRTSGLPQETQYF
V gene: TRBV9; CDR3 protein: CASSVGGGVNQPQHF
V gene: TRBV2; CDR3 protein: CASNPNEGGLAFF
V gene: TRBV24-1; CDR3 protein: CATSDHTVAGGEGDTQYF
V gene: TRBV7-3; CDR3 protein: CASSLEPGYNEQFF
V gene: TRBV6-6; CDR3 protein: CASRKLAGGPNEQFF
V gene: TRBV18; CDR3 protein: CASSRAGVDEKLFF
V gene: TRBV11-1; CDR3 protein: CASSGRTGDNSPLHF
V gene: TRBV28; CDR3 protein: CASSEGPPGDYGYTF
V gene: TRBV5-1; CDR3 protein: CASSLNGGLIMNTEAFF
V gene: TRBV5-1; CDR3 protein: CASSPQPSGALVNTEAFF
V gene: TRBV15; CDR3 protein: CATSRDRVVGELFF
V gene: TRBV6-5; CDR3 protein: CAVGQTNQPQHF
V gene: TRBV15; CDR3 protein: CATSRGHSEATEAFF
V gene: TRBV18; CDR3 protein: CASSPNRGDTGELFF
V gene: TRBV2; CDR3 protein: CARRDRGNTEAFF
V gene: TRBV4-1; CDR3 protein: CASSQGGQGASEQYF
V gene: TRBV2; CDR3 protein: CASSASGVLQETQYF
V gene: TRBV5-1; CDR3 protein: CASSLGLVTGGIEPQLTPLHF